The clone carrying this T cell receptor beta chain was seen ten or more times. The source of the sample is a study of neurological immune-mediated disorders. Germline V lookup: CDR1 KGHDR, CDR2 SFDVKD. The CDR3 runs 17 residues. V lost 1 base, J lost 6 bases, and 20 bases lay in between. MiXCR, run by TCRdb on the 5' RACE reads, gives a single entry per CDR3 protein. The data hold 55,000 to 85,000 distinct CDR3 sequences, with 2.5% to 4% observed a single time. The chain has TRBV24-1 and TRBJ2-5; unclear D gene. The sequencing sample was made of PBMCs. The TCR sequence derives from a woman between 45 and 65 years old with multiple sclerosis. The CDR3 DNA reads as TGTGCCACCAGTGATTTTGCTACTTCCGGGCGACGAAAGACCCAGTACTTC. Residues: CATSDFATSGRRKTQYF.